This T cell receptor beta chain was obtained from a study of blood T cell repertoires in COVID-19. Study background: Sites across the United States, Italy and Spain contributed samples from acute and convalescent COVID-19. T cells, B-cell-depleted T cells, or PBMCs provided the cDNA or gDNA that served as material.

Authors' data handling: Quantification of nucleated cells was approximated via reference gene primer amplification. The data were produced by immunoSEQ multiplex PCR, yet TCRdb's version contains in-frame clones alone and is incomplete. The V and J calls and the clone size are those of that table, but D and trimming were determined from the DNA. The data show a few hundred thousand clones, 70% to 90% seen once. Germline values: CDR1 LNHDA, CDR2 SQIVND (reference sequence). V shed 2 bases, J shed 11 bases, and the junction held 3 bases outside the gene matches. This CDR3 is 12 amino acids long. The chain uses TRBV19 and TRBJ2-3, with 8 bases lining up with TRBD2. The specimen sequenced was peripheral blood. This sequence originates from a woman aged 18-35 years who had recovered from COVID-19. In nucleotides, the CDR3 is TGTGCCAGTAGTATACTGGCGGGAGGGCAGTATTTT. Protein product: CASSILAGGQYF.